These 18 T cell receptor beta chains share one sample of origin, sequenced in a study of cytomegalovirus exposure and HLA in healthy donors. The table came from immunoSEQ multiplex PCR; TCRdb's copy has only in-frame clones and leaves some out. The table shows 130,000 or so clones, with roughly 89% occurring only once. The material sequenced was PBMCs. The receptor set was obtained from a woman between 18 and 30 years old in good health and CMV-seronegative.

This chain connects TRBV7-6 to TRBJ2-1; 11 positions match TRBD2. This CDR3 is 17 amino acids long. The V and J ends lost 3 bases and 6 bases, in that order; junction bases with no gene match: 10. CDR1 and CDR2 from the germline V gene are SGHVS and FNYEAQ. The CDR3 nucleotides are TGTGCCAGCAGCTTCCAGAACCGACTAGCGGGGACCAATGAGCAGTTCTTC. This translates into CASSFQNRLAGTNEQFF.

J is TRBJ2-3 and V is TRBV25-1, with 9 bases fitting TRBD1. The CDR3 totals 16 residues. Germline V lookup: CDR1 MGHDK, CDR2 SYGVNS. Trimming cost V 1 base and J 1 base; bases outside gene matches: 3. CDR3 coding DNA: TGTGCCAGCAGTGAATTATGGGACAGGGGCACAGATACGCAGTATTTT. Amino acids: CASSELWDRGTDTQYF.

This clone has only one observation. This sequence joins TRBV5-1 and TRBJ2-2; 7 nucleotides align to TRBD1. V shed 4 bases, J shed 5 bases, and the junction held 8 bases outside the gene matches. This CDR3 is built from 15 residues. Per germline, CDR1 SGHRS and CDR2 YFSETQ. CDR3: CASSPRQGSTGELFF. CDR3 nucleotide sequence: TGCGCCAGCAGCCCCCGACAGGGATCAACCGGGGAGCTGTTTTTT. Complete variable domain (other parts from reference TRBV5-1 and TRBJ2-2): KAGVTQTPRYLIKTRGQQVTLSCSPISGHRSVSWYQQTPGQGLQFLFEYFSETQRNKGNFPGRFSGRQFSNSRSEMNVSTLELGDSALYLCASSPRQGSTGELFFGEGSRLTVL.

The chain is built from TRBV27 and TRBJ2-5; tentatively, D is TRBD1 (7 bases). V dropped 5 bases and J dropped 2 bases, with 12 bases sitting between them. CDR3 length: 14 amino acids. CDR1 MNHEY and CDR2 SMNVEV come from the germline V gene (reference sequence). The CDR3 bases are TGTGCCAGCAGTCTGACAGGGACTCAAGAGACCCAGTACTTC. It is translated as CASSLTGTQETQYF.

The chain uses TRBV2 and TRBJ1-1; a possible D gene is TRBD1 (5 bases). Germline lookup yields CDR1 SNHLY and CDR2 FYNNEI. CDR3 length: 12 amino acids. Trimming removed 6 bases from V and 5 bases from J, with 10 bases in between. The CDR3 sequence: CASRGTGTEAFF. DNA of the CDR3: TGTGCCAGCAGGGGGACTGGGACTGAAGCTTTCTTT.

The CDR3 nucleotides are TGTGCCAGCAGTGGGACTCAGGGGGCCTATGGCTACACCTTC. This translates into CASSGTQGAYGYTF. This sequence joins TRBV6-1 and TRBJ1-2; 8 bases map to TRBD1. J lost 4 bases, V lost 4 bases, and 5 bases had no gene match. CDR1 and CDR2 from the germline V gene are MNHNS and SASEGT. The CDR3 runs to 14 residues.

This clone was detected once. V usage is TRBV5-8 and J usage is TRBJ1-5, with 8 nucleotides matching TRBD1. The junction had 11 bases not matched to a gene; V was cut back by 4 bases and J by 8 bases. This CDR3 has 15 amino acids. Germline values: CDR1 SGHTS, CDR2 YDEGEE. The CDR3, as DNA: TGTGCCAGCAGCGATCGAACAGGGGGAAGTGAGCCCCAGCATTTT. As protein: CASSDRTGGSEPQHF.

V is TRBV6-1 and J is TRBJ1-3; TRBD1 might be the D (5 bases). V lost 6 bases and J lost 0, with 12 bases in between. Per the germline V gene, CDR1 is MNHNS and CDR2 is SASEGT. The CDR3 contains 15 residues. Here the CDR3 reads CASRPGIFSGNTIYF. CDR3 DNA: TGTGCCAGCAGACCAGGGATTTTCTCTGGAAACACCATATATTTT.

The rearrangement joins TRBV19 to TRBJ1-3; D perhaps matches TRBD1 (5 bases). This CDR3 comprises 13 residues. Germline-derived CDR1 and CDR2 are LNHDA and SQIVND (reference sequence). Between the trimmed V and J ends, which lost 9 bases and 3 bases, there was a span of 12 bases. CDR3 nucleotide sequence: TGTGCCAGCCAGGGCATGAATGGAAACACCATATATTTT. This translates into CASQGMNGNTIYF. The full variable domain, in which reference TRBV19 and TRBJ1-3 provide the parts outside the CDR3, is DGGITQSPKYLFRKEGQNVTLSCEQNLNHDAMYWYRQDPGQGLRLIYYSQIVNDFQKGDIAEGYSVSREKKESFPLTVTSAQKNPTAFYLCASQGMNGNTIYFGEGSWLTVV.

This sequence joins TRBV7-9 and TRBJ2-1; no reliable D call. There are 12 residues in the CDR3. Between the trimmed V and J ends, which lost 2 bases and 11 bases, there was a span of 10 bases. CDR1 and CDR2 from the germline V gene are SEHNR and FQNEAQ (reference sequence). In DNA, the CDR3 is TGTGCCAGCAGCTTACTAGATCGTAAGCAGTTCTTC. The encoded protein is CASSLLDRKQFF.

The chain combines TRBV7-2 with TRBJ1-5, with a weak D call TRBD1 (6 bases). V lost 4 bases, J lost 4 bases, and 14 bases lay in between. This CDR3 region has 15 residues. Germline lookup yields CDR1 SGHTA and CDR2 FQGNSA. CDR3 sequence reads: CASSWGPGENQPQHF. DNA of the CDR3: TGTGCCAGCAGCTGGGGGCCAGGTGAGAATCAGCCCCAGCATTTT.

CDR3 DNA sequence: TGTGCCAGCAGCGTAGACAGGGGCGGAGAGACCCAGTACTTC. Amino acid sequence: CASSVDRGGETQYF. This chain joins TRBV9 and TRBJ2-5; TRBD1 matches at 7 bases. Germline V CDR1 and CDR2: SGDLS, YYNGEE. The CDR3 has 14 amino acids. Losses at the gene ends were 0 bases for V and 4 bases for J; bases not matched to a gene: 3.

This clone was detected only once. CDR3: CASRMGLNYGYTF. In nucleotides, the CDR3 is TGTGCCAGCAGGATGGGCCTTAACTATGGCTACACCTTC. The V and J genes are TRBV6-5 and TRBJ1-2; D call uncertain. Between the trimmed V and J ends, which lost 6 bases and 1 base, there was a span of 9 bases. CDR1 MNHEY and CDR2 SVGAGI come from the germline V gene. There are 13 residues in the CDR3.

The DNA for the CDR3 is TGTGCCAGCAGCACCAGACAGAGCACAGATACGCAGTATTTT. Protein: CASSTRQSTDTQYF. The chain carries TRBV7-8 and TRBJ2-3; tentatively, D is TRBD1 (5 bases). CDR3 size: 14 residues. Trimming took 5 bases from V and 0 from J, leaving 9 bases between them. Germline values: CDR1 SGHVS, CDR2 FQNEAQ.

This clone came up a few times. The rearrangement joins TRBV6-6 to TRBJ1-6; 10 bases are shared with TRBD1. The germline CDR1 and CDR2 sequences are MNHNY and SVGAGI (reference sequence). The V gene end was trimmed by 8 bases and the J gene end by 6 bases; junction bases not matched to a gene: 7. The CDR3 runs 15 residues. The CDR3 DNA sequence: TGTGCCAGCGGGACGCGGGACAGGGGTAATTCACCCCTCCACTTT. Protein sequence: CASGTRDRGNSPLHF.

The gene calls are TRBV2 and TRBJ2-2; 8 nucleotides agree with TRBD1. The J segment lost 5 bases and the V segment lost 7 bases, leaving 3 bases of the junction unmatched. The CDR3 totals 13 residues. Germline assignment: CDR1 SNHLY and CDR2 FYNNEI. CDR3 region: CASTDRGTGELFF. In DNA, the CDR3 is TGTGCCAGCACCGACAGGGGTACCGGGGAGCTGTTTTTT.

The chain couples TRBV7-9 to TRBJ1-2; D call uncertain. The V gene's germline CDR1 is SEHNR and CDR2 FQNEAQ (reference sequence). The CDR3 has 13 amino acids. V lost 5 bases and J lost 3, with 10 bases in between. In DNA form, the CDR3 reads TGTGCCAGCAGCGGTACAGCGGACTATGGCTACACCTTC. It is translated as CASSGTADYGYTF. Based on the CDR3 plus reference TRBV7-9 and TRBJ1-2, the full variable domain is DTGVSQNPRHKITKRGQNVTFRCDPISEHNRLYWYRQTLGQGPEFLTYFQNEAQLEKSRLLSDRFSAERPKGSFSTLEIQRTEQGDSAMYLCASSGTADYGYTFGSGTRLTVV.

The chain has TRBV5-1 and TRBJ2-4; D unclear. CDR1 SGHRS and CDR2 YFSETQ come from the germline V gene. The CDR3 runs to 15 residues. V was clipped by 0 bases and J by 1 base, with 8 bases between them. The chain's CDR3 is CASSLAMGAKNIQYF. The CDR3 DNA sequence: TGCGCCAGCAGCTTGGCCATGGGCGCCAAAAACATTCAGTACTTC.